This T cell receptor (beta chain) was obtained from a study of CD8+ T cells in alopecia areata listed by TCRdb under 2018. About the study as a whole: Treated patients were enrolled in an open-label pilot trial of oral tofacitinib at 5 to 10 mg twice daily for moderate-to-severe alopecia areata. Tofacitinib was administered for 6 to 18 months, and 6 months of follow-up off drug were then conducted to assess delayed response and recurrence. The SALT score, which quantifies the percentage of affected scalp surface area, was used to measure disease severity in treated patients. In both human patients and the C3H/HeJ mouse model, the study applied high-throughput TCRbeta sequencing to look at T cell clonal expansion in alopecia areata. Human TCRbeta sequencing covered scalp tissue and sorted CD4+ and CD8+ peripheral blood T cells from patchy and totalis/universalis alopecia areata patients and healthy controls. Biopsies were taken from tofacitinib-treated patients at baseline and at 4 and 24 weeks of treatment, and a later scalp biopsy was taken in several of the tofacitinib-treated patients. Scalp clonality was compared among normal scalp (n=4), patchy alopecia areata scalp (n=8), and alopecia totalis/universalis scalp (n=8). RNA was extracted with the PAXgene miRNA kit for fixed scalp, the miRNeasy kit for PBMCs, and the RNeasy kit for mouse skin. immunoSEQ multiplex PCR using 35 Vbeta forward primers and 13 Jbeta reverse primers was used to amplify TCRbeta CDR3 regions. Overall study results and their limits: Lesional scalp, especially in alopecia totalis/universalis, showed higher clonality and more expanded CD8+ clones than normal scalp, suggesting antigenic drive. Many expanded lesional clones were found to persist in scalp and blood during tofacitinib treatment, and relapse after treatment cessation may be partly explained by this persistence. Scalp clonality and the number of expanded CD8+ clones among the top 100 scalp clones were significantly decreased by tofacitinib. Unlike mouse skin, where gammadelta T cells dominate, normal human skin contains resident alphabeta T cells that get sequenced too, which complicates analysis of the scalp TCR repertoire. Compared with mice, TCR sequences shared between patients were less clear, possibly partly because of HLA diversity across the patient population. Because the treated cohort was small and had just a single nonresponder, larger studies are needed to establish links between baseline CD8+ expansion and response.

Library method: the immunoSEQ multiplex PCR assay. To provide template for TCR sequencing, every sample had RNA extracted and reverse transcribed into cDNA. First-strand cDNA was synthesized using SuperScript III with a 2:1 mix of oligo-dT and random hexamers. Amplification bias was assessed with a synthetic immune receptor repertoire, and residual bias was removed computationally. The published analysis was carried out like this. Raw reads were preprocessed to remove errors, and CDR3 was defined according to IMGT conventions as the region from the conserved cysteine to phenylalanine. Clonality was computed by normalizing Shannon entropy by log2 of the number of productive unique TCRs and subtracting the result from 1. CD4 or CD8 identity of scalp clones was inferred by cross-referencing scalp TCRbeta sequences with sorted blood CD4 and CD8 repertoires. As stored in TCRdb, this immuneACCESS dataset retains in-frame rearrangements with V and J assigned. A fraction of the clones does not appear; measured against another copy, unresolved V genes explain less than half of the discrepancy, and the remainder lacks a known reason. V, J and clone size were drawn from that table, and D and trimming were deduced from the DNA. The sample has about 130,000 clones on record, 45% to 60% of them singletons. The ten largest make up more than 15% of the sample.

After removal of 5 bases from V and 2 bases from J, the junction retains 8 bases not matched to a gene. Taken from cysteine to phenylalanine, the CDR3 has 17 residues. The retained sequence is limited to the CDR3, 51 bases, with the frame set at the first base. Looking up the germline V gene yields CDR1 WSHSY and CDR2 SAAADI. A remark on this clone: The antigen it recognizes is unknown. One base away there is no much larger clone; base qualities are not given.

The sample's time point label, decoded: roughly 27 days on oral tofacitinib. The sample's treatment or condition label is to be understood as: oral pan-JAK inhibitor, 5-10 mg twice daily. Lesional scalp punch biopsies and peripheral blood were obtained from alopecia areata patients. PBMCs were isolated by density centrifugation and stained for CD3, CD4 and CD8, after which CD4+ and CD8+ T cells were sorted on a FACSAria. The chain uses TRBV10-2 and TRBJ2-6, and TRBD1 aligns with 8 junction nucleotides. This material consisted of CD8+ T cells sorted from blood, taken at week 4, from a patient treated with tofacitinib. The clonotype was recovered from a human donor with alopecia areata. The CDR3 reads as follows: CASSKDRASPGANVLTF. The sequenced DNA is TGCGCCAGCAGTAAGGACAGGGCGTCTCCTGGGGCCAACGTCCTGACTTTC.